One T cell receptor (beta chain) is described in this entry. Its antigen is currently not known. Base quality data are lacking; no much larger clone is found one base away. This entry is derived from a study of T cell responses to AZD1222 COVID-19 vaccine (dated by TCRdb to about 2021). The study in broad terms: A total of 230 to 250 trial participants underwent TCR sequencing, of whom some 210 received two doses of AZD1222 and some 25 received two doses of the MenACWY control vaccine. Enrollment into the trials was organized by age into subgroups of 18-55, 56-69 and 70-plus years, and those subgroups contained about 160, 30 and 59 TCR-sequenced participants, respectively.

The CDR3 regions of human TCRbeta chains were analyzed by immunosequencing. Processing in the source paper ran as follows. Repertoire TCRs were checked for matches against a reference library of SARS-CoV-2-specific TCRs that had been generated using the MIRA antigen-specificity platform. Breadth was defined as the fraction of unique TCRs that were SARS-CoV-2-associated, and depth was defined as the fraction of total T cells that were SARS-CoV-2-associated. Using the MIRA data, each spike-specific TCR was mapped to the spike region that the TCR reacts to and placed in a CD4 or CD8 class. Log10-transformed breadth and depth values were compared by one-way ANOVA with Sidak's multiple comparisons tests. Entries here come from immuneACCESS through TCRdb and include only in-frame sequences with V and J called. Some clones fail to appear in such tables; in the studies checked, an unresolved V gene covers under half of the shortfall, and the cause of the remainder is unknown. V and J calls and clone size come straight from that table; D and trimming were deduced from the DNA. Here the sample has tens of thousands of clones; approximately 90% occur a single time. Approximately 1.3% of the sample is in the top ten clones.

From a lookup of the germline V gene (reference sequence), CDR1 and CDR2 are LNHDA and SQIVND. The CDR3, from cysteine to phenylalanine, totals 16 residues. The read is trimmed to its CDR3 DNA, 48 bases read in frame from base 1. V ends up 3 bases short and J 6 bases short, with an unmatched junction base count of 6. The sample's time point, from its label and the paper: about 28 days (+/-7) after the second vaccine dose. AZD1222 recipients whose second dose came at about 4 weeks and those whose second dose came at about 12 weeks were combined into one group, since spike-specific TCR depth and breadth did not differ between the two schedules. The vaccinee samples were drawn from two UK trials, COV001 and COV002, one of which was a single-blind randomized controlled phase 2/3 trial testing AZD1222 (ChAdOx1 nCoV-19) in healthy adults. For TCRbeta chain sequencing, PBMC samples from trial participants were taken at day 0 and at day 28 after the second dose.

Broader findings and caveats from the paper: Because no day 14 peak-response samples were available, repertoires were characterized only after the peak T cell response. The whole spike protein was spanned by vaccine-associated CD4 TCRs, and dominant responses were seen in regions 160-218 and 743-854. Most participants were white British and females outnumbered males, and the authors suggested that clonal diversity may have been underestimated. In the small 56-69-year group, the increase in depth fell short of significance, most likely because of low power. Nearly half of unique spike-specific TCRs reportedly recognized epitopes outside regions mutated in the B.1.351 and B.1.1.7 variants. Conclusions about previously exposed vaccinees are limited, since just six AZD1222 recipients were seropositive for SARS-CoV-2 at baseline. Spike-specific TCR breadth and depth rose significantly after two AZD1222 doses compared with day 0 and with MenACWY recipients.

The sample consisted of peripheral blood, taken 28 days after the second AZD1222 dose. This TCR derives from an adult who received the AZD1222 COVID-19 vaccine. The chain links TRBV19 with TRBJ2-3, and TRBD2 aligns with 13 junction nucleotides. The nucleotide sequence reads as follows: TGTGCCAGTAGTATGGGACTAGCGGGATCAGGGGATACGCAGTATTTT. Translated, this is CASSMGLAGSGDTQYF.